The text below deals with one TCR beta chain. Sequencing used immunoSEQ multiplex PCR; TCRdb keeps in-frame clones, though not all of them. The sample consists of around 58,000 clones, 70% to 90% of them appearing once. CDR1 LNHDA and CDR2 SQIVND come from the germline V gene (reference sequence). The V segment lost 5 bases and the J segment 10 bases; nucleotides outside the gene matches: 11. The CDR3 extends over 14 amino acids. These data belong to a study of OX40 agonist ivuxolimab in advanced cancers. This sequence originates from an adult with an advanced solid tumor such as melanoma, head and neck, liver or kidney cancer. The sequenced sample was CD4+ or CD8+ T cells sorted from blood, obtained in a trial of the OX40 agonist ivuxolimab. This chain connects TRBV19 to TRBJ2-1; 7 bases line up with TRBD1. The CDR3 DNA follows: TGTGCCAGTAGTCCCCGACTTTTACAGGGGGAGCAGTTCTTC. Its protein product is CASSPRLLQGEQFF.